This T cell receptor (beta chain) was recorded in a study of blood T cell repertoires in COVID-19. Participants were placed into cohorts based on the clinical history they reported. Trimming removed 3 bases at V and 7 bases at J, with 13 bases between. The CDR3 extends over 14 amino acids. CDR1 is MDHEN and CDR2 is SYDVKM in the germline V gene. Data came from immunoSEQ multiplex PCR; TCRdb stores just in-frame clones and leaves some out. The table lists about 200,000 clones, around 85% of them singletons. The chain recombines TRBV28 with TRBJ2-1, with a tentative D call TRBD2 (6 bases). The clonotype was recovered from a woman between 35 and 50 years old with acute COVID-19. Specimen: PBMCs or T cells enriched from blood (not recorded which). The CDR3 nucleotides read TGTGCCAGCAGTTTGGAGCGGGTCTGGAATGAGCAGTTCTTC. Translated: CASSLERVWNEQFF.